This T cell receptor (beta chain) comes out of a study of blood T cell repertoires in COVID-19. Study-level information: Donors in the United States, Italy and Spain gave samples during acute or convalescent COVID-19. Nucleic acid was either cDNA or gDNA, and it came from T cells, B-cell-depleted T cells, or PBMCs.

Sequenced by immunoSEQ multiplex PCR; TCRdb stores in-frame clones only, minus some. The sample shows fewer than 75,000 clones, 75% to 80% of them seen only once. V lost 2 bases and J lost 5, with 12 bases in between. The CDR3 consists of 15 residues. Germline values: CDR1 MNHNS, CDR2 SASEGT. This TCR was sampled from a woman aged 60-70 years with acute or convalescent COVID-19. Source material: peripheral blood. The chain has TRBV6-1 and TRBJ2-2; D remains unclear. The chain's CDR3 is CASSERSLVTGELFF. As DNA, the CDR3 is TGTGCCAGCAGTGAAAGAAGTCTAGTAACCGGGGAGCTGTTTTTT.